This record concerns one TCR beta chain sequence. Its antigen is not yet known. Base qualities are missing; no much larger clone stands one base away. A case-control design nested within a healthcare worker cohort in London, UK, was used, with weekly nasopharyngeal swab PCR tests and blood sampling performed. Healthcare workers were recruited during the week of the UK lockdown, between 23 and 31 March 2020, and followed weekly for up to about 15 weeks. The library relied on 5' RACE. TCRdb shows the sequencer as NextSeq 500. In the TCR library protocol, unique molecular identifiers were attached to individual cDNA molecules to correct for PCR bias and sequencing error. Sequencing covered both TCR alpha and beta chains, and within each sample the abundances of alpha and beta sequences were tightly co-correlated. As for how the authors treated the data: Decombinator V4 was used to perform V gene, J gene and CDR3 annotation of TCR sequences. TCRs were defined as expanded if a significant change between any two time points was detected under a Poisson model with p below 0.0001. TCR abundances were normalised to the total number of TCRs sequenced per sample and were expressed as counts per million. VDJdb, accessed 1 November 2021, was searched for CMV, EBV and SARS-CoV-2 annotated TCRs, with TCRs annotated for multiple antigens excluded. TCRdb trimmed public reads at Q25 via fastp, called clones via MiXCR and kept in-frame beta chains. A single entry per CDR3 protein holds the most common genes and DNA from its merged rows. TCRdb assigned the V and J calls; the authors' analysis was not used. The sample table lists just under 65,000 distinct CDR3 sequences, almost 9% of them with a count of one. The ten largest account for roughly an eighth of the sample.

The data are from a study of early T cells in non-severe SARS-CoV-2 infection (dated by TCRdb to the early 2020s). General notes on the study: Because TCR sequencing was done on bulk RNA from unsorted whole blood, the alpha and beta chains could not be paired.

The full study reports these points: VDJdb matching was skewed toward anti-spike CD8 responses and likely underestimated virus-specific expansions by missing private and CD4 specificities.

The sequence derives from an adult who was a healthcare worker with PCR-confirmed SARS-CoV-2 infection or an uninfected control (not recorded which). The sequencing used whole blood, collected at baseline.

The CDR3 protein: CASSQGAGQGRSYEQYF. The nucleotide sequence is given as TGTGCCAGCAGCCAGGGGGCTGGACAGGGGCGATCCTACGAGCAGTACTTC. The rearrangement joined TRBV4-2 to TRBJ2-7; a stretch of 9 junction bases matches TRBD1. The CDR3, cysteine through phenylalanine, is 17 amino acids long. The kept DNA is CDR3 alone, 51 bases in frame from the first base. The germline V end is reduced by 3 bases and the J end by 1 base; junction bases left unmatched: 10. The germline V gene gives CDR1 as LGHNA and CDR2 as YNFKEQ.